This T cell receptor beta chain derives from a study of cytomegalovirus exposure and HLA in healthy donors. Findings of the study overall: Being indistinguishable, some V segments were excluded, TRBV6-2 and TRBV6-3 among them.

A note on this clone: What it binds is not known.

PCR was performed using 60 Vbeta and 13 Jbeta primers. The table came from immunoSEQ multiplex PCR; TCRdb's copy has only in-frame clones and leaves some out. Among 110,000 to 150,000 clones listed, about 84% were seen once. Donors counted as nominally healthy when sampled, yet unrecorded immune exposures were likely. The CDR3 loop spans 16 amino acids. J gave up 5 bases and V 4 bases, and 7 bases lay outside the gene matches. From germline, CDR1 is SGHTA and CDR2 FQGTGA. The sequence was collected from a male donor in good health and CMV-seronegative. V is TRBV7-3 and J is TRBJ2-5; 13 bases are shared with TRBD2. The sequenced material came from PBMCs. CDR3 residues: CASSSGTSGVRETQYF. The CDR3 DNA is TGTGCCAGCAGCTCCGGGACTAGCGGGGTTAGGGAGACCCAGTACTTC.